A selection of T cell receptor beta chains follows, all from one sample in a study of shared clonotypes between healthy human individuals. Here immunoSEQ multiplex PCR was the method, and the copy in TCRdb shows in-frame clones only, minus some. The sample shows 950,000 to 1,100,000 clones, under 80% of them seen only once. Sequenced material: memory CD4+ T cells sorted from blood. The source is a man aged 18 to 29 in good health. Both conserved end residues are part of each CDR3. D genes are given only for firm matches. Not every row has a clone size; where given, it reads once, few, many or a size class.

cdr3_nt: TGTGCCAGCAGTGATGGGCTAGCGGGCCTCTACGAGCAGTACTTC
cdr3_aa: CASSDGLAGLYEQYF
d_call: TRBD2
v_call: TRBV2
clone_size: -
j_call: TRBJ2-7

cdr3_nt: TGTGCCAGCAGTGAGGCCGGGACAGCTAATGAAAAACTGTTTTTT
cdr3_aa: CASSEAGTANEKLFF
d_call: TRBD1
v_call: TRBV2
clone_size: -
j_call: TRBJ1-4

cdr3_nt: TGTGCCAGCTCCCCACCGACGCGTCCCGGGGAGCTGTTTTTT
cdr3_aa: CASSPPTRPGELFF
d_call: -
v_call: TRBV18
clone_size: -
j_call: TRBJ2-2

cdr3_nt: TGTGCCAGCAGCCCAGAAGCTAACTATGGCTACACCTTC
cdr3_aa: CASSPEANYGYTF
d_call: -
v_call: TRBV5-4
clone_size: few
j_call: TRBJ1-2

cdr3_nt: TGCAGTGCTACGAGGAATGAGCAGTTCTTC
cdr3_aa: CSATRNEQFF
d_call: -
v_call: TRBV20-1
clone_size: -
j_call: TRBJ2-1

cdr3_nt: TGTGCCAGCCACCGACGGGGTAAAGGTTCCTACGAGCAGTACTTC
cdr3_aa: CASHRRGKGSYEQYF
d_call: -
v_call: TRBV6-5
clone_size: -
j_call: TRBJ2-7

cdr3_nt: TGTGCCAGCAGCAATCTATGTAAAGTACAGGGCAACAATCAGCCCCAGCATTTT
cdr3_aa: CASSNLCKVQGNNQPQHF
d_call: -
v_call: TRBV21-1
clone_size: -
j_call: TRBJ1-5

cdr3_nt: TGTGCCAGCTCAAAAGGTGGCCTAGGGGCAGGTACCGGGGAGCTGTTTTTT
cdr3_aa: CASSKGGLGAGTGELFF
d_call: -
v_call: TRBV5-4
clone_size: -
j_call: TRBJ2-2

cdr3_nt: TGCAGCGGGGGGAACACCGGGGAGCTGTTTTTT
cdr3_aa: CSGGNTGELFF
d_call: -
v_call: TRBV29-1
clone_size: -
j_call: TRBJ2-2

cdr3_nt: TGTGCCAGCAGCTTAGCGGTGACAGCGAACACTGAAGCTTTCTTT
cdr3_aa: CASSLAVTANTEAFF
d_call: -
v_call: TRBV7-8
clone_size: -
j_call: TRBJ1-1

cdr3_nt: TGTGCCAGCAGCCCGGACAGGGTGTTTTCGGATACGCAGTATTTT
cdr3_aa: CASSPDRVFSDTQYF
d_call: TRBD1
v_call: TRBV11-3
clone_size: once
j_call: TRBJ2-3

cdr3_nt: TGTGCCAGCAGCTTAGCTGAGGCAGGGTCGCATTCACCCCTCCACTTT
cdr3_aa: CASSLAEAGSHSPLHF
d_call: -
v_call: TRBV7-8
clone_size: few
j_call: TRBJ1-6

cdr3_nt: TGTGCCAGCAAACCGGGACTAGCGGCCTACGAGCAGTACTTC
cdr3_aa: CASKPGLAAYEQYF
d_call: TRBD2
v_call: TRBV6-5
clone_size: -
j_call: TRBJ2-7

cdr3_nt: TGCGCCAGCAGCTGGGCCGGGACAGGGGTAGATGGCTACACCTTC
cdr3_aa: CASSWAGTGVDGYTF
d_call: TRBD1
v_call: TRBV5-1
clone_size: few
j_call: TRBJ1-2

cdr3_nt: TGTGCCAGCATCCAACAGACCTCGGGGACCCAGTACTTC
cdr3_aa: CASIQQTSGTQYF
d_call: -
v_call: TRBV11-2
clone_size: -
j_call: TRBJ2-5

cdr3_nt: TGTGCCAGCAGACGGAGTTTCACTAATGAAAAACTGTTTTTT
cdr3_aa: CASRRSFTNEKLFF
d_call: -
v_call: TRBV28
clone_size: -
j_call: TRBJ1-4

cdr3_nt: TGTGCCAGCAGCCTGGATGAGGGCATCGCTGGCTACACCTTC
cdr3_aa: CASSLDEGIAGYTF
d_call: -
v_call: TRBV5-4
clone_size: -
j_call: TRBJ1-2

cdr3_nt: TGTGCCAGCAGTGAACCGGGACGCGCGATGTTTTTT
cdr3_aa: CASSEPGRAMFF
d_call: -
v_call: TRBV25-1
clone_size: few
j_call: TRBJ2-2

cdr3_nt: TGTGCCAGTAGTGGGGGGAACACCGGGGAGCTGTTTTTT
cdr3_aa: CASSGGNTGELFF
d_call: -
v_call: TRBV19
clone_size: -
j_call: TRBJ2-2

cdr3_nt: TGTGCCAGCAAGGGTACAGGGACTAACTATGGCTACACCTTC
cdr3_aa: CASKGTGTNYGYTF
d_call: -
v_call: TRBV28
clone_size: few
j_call: TRBJ1-2

cdr3_nt: TGTGCCAGCAGTTACTCCGGGACAGGGAATAGGTGGCTCCACTTT
cdr3_aa: CASSYSGTGNRWLHF
d_call: TRBD1
v_call: TRBV6-5
clone_size: -
j_call: TRBJ1-6

cdr3_nt: TGCGCCAGCAGCCCTCGACTAGCGGGGGACACAGATACGCAGTATTTT
cdr3_aa: CASSPRLAGDTDTQYF
d_call: TRBD2
v_call: TRBV4-1
clone_size: -
j_call: TRBJ2-3

cdr3_nt: TGTGCCTCTCAAGAGACCCAGCCAGGGGAGACCCAGTACTTC
cdr3_aa: CASQETQPGETQYF
d_call: -
v_call: TRBV2
clone_size: -
j_call: TRBJ2-5

cdr3_nt: TGTGCCTGGGCGAGGGATTCACCCCTCCACTTT
cdr3_aa: CAWARDSPLHF
d_call: -
v_call: TRBV30
clone_size: -
j_call: TRBJ1-6

cdr3_nt: TGCGCCAGCAGCCCTGGAGAAGTCTATGGCTACACCTTC
cdr3_aa: CASSPGEVYGYTF
d_call: -
v_call: TRBV5-1
clone_size: -
j_call: TRBJ1-2

cdr3_nt: TGCGCCAGCAGCTTCGAGACAGGAGCTAACTATGGCTACACCTTC
cdr3_aa: CASSFETGANYGYTF
d_call: -
v_call: TRBV5-1
clone_size: -
j_call: TRBJ1-2

cdr3_nt: TGCGCCAGCAGTGACTGGGGCCAGGCGGAAAGGGATACGCAGTATTTT
cdr3_aa: CASSDWGQAERDTQYF
d_call: -
v_call: TRBV10-2
clone_size: -
j_call: TRBJ2-3